Below, 7 T cell receptor beta chains from the same sample are listed, as sequenced in a study of CD8+CD57+ T cells in acquired aplastic anemia. The TCR beta profiling, which covered VDJ combination and CDR3 sequence, was carried out using genomic DNA as the template. MiXCR, run by TCRdb on the reads, gives a single entry per CDR3 protein. The data hold 150,000 to 200,000 distinct CDR3 sequences, with over 60% observed a single time. Sequences were obtained from sorted CD4+, CD8+, or CD8+CD57+ T cells (not recorded which) from PBMCs. The receptors shown here come from a human donor with severe aplastic anemia or a healthy control (not recorded which).

This sequence joins TRBV27 and TRBJ1-5, with TRBD1 matching 8 bases. Germline V gene lookup returns CDR1 MNHEY and CDR2 SMNVEV (reference sequence). The CDR3 totals 15 residues. The J segment lost 2 bases and the V segment lost 4 bases, leaving 4 bases of the junction unmatched. Here the CDR3 reads CASSWTGYGNQPQHF. Here the CDR3 DNA reads TGTGCCAGCAGTTGGACAGGGTATGGCAATCAGCCCCAGCATTTT.

This chain joins TRBV19 and TRBJ2-3; 7 positions match TRBD2. The CDR3 length is 15 residues. V shed 5 bases and J 6 bases; nucleotides not matched to a gene: 11. CDR1 and CDR2 from the germline V gene are LNHDA and SQIVND (reference sequence). The CDR3 coding sequence is TGTGCCAGTAGTCCTCTAGCGGATCTAATGGATACGCAGTATTTT. Translation: CASSPLADLMDTQYF.

The V and J genes are TRBV5-1 and TRBJ2-7; D possibly corresponds to TRBD2 (6 bases). Germline V gene data show CDR1 as SGHRS and CDR2 as YFSETQ. V shed 1 base and J shed 3 bases, with 11 bases lying between them. The CDR3 is 14 amino acids. The CDR3 bases are TGCGCCAGCAGCTTGAGTCTAGCGAGCTACGAGCAGTACTTC. It translates to CASSLSLASYEQYF.

V is TRBV20-1 and J is TRBJ2-6; possible D gene TRBD2, 6 bases. Trimming took off 3 bases at V and 2 bases at J, with 11 bases between the two ends. In germline, CDR1 is DFQATT, CDR2 SNEGSKA (reference sequence). The CDR3 runs 15 residues. The chain's CDR3 is CSARARGPGANVLTF. The DNA of the CDR3 is TGCAGTGCTAGGGCGCGGGGTCCTGGGGCCAACGTCCTGACTTTC.

This rearrangement joins TRBV29-1 to TRBJ1-5; D is possibly TRBD1 (6 bases). The V gene's germline CDR1 is SQVTM and CDR2 ANQGSEA. The V gene lost 4 bases and the J gene lost 5 bases, with 24 bases spanning the gap. This CDR3 is built from 17 residues. CDR3 in DNA: TGCAGCGTTGTTAGTAGGATAGGGGGTAGTGGCCATCAGCCCCAGCATTTT. Translated: CSVVSRIGGSGHQPQHF.

V usage is TRBV24-1 and J usage is TRBJ2-2, with D unresolved. V was cut by 4 bases and J by 0 bases, with 5 bases left in between. Germline CDR1 KGHDR, CDR2 SFDVKD. The CDR3 runs to 14 residues. The CDR3 DNA is TGTGCCACCAGTGACGGCGCGAACACCGGGGAGCTGTTTTTT. Its protein product is CATSDGANTGELFF.

The rearrangement joins TRBV7-9 to TRBJ2-5, with D perhaps being TRBD1 or TRBD2 (5 bases each). Germline assignment: CDR1 SEHNR and CDR2 FQNEAQ (reference sequence). CDR3 length: 13 amino acids. Trimming removed 5 bases from V and 3 bases from J, with 10 bases in between. The CDR3 nucleotides are TGTGCCAGCAGCACAAGGGGAGAAGAGACCCAGTACTTC. As protein: CASSTRGEETQYF.